This T cell receptor (beta chain) was found in a study of blood T cell repertoires in COVID-19. Method: immunoSEQ multiplex PCR; TCRdb's copy keeps in-frame clones and lacks some. The table includes roughly 100,000 clones, about 80% detected once. This CDR3 spans 16 amino acids. Germline assignment: CDR1 KGHSH and CDR2 LQKENI. V dropped 3 bases and J dropped 7; count of bases not matched to a gene: 6. Input material: peripheral blood. The V gene is TRBV18, the J gene TRBJ1-6, with 10 positions matching TRBD1. This TCR was recovered from a human donor in a cohort sampled during active or convalescent COVID-19. CDR3 region: CASSPSTGGNNSPLHF. In nucleotides, the CDR3 is TGTGCCAGCTCACCCTCGACAGGGGGCAACAATTCACCCCTCCACTTT.